This T cell receptor beta chain emerged from a study of T-cell memory formation after mild COVID-19. Study details: The study found TCR clusters largely donor specific. The study's findings and limits: Clones contracting day 15 to 85 were balanced CD4/CD8; later expanders leaned CD4+. A subset of responding clones appeared in pre-infection memory, suggesting cross-reactive memory joined.

Regarding this clonotype: Its antigen is currently unknown.

Constant-segment primers and 5'RACE yielded cDNA libraries for TCR alpha and TCR beta, each carrying sample barcodes and UMIs. TCRdb analysed the 5' RACE reads with MiXCR anew, one entry per CDR3 protein. The sample holds 110,000 or so distinct CDR3 sequences, 22% seen once. Germline CDR1 is SEHNR and CDR2 is FQNEAQ (reference sequence). The CDR3 has 12 residues. V lost 5 bases and J 5 bases, leaving 8 bases between the germline ends. This TCR derives from a man between 18 and 35 years old who had mild COVID-19 (a few samples of this study predate the infection). Cell type and time point are not known. Material for sequencing was PBMCs or a T cell subset sorted from them (not recorded which). The gene calls are TRBV7-9 and TRBJ2-3; the D is unclear. As DNA, the CDR3 is TGTGCCAGCAGCCCCACGTTAGATACGCAGTATTTT. Residues: CASSPTLDTQYF.